This TCR beta chain was retrieved from a study of CD8+ T cells in alopecia areata. Sequencing used cDNA as its template, made by extracting RNA and reverse transcribing it. The protocol was immunoSEQ multiplex PCR, while the TCRdb copy is restricted to in-frame clones and leaves out a portion. The table records approximately 61,000 clones, around 96% of them present only once. The CDR3 sequence is 13 residues long. The germline CDR1 and CDR2 sequences are GTSNPN and SVGIG (reference sequence). Notes on this clone: Sequence at one end of the junction differs from germline and may be a read error.

This receptor was obtained from a human donor with alopecia areata. The sample was CD8+ T cells sorted from blood, taken at week 0. This chain connects TRBV30 to TRBJ2-3; D possibly uses TRBD1 or TRBD2 (5 bases each). The CDR3 sequence is CAWCVGEMDTQYF. CDR3 DNA sequence: TGTGCCTGGTGTGTGGGGGAAATGGATACGCAGTATTTT.